This TCR gamma chain was found in a study of γδ T cells in repeated Plasmodium falciparum infection. V shed 0 bases, J shed 13 bases, and the junction held 12 bases outside the gene matches. Per germline, CDR1 GITISATS and CDR2 ISYDGTV (reference sequence). This CDR3 has 17 amino acids. Vgamma9/Vdelta2+ and Vdelta2-negative gammadelta T cells were flow-sorted from PBMC for bulk sequencing. TCRdb called clones anew from the multiplex PCR reads with CATT. The sample holds 11,000 to 15,000 gamma-chain clones, about 1.5% seen once. General study points: Vdelta2-negative gammadelta repertoires appeared less diverse and less shared in Malian than Australian children.

The sample holds many counts of this clone. Its antigen is currently unknown. A far more abundant clone sits one base away, making this likely a read error. Other DNA sequences from this sample encode an identical CDR3 as well. The chain couples TRGV9 to TRGJP. The J gene, not given by TCRdb, was assigned here from a germline match of the nucleotide sequence. This clonotype originated in a pool of human donors (malaria-infected and uninfected, not separated). Sequencing input: gamma-delta T cells from blood. CDR3 in amino acids: CALWEVQVGLGKKIKVF. Written as DNA, the CDR3 is TGTGCCTTGTGGGAGGTGCAAGTTGGGTTAGGCAAAAAAATCAAGGTATTT.